The entry below describes one T cell receptor (beta chain). The antigen is undetermined. Here immunoSEQ multiplex PCR was the method, and the copy in TCRdb shows in-frame clones only, minus some. The sample has more than 13,000 clones, more than 80% seen once. This specimen belongs to a study of immune evolution from preneoplasia to lung adenocarcinoma. Study-level results: Top clone frequencies peaked in normal lung, apparently declining through invasive adenocarcinoma.

CDR1 SNHLY and CDR2 FYNNEI come from the germline V gene. This CDR3 has 18 residues. V shed 6 bases and J 3 bases; nucleotides not matched to a gene: 15. The rearrangement joins TRBV2 to TRBJ2-4, with TRBD2 matching 9 bases. Material: FFPE minimally invasive lung adenocarcinoma tissue. The sequence derives from a person between 65 and 80 years old with lung adenocarcinoma. The CDR3 DNA reads as TGTGCCAGCAGCCCCCCTCGGAAGCGGGAGGATGTCAAAAACATTCAGTACTTC. Its protein product is CASSPPRKREDVKNIQYF.